This TCR beta chain was profiled in a study of T cells in Graves' hyperthyroidism and ophthalmopathy. The CDR3 totals 15 residues. Trimming took 2 bases from V and 5 from J, leaving 16 bases between them. The germline gives CDR1 SGHAT, CDR2 FQNNGV. This clonotype was detected many times. Patients were excluded for uncontrolled infection, other autoimmune disease, pregnancy or lactation. Regions amplified from RNA transcripts were the TCR beta CDR3 regions. First-round RT-PCR of the TCR CDR3 relied on the HTBI primer set. Via MiXCR, TCRdb re-called the multiplex PCR reads, giving one row per CDR3 protein. The sample records approximately 740,000 distinct CDR3 sequences, around 15% being singletons.

The chain uses TRBV11-2 and TRBJ2-7; D is unclear. This TCR was recovered from a woman aged 18-29 years with Graves' hyperthyroidism. Sequencing was carried out using blood. In DNA form, the CDR3 reads TGTGCCAGCAGCTTAACGAAAGGGATTGTAGACGAGCAGTACTTC. Protein: CASSLTKGIVDEQYF.